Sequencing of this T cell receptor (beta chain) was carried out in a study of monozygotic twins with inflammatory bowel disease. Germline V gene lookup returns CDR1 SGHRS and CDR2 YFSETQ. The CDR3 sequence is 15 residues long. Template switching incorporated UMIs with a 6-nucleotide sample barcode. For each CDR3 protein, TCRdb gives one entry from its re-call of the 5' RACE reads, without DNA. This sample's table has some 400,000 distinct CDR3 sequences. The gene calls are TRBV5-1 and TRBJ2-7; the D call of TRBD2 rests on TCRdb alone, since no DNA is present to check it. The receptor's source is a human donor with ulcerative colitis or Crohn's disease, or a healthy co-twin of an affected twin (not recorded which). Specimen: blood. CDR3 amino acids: CASSLGTSRSNEQYF.